This entry lists 21 T cell receptor beta chains sequenced from one sample in a study of vaccination effects on CD4 cells after COVID-19 (dated by TCRdb to between 2020 and 2023). In the ViraFEST assay, PBMC were stimulated with viral peptide pools, and antigen-specific CD4+ T cell clonotypes were then identified by expansion using TCR sequencing. After 10 days of culture, CD4+ T cells were isolated with the EasySep CD4+ T cell isolation kit. Two doses of either the BNT162b2 or the mRNA-1273 mRNA SARS-CoV-2 vaccine were administered to participants. The library was prepared using the immunoSEQ multiplex PCR assay. TCRdb holds this immuneACCESS table with in-frame rearrangements only. Some clones are missing; in checked studies, unresolved V genes explain under half, and the rest has no known cause. The sample contains 75,000 to 100,000 clones, roughly 80% of them found a single time. More than 0.85% of the sample lies in the top ten.

No antigen has been assigned to these receptors. The sequencing here drew on CD4+ T cells from PBMCs cultured with HCoV-OC43 spike peptides, taken after COVID-19 vaccination. The cell subset or site label on this specimen signifies: HCoV-OC43 spike overlapping peptide pool stimulation. The receptors derive from a human donor who received a COVID-19 vaccine.

The rearrangement joins TRBV3-1 (or the pseudogene TRBV3-2) to TRBJ1-2; possible D gene TRBD1, 5 bases. CDR1 LGHDT and CDR2 YNNKEL come from the germline V gene (reference sequence). CDR3 length equals 15 residues. Trimming removed 3 bases from V and 2 bases from J, with 13 bases in between. CDR3 sequence: CASSQGQGYNYGYTF. In nucleotides, the CDR3 is TGTGCCAGCAGCCAGGGCCAGGGTTACAACTATGGCTACACCTTC.

The chain couples TRBV14 to TRBJ1-2, with D uncertain. The V gene lost 3 bases and the J gene lost 0 bases, with 11 bases spanning the gap. The CDR3 covers 15 residues. The germline CDR1 and CDR2 sequences are SGHDN and FVKESK. The CDR3 loop is CASSHNSLTNYGYTF. The DNA of the CDR3 is TGTGCCAGCAGCCATAACAGCCTAACTAACTATGGCTACACCTTC.

The CDR3 protein is CASRGNRPNTGELFF. CDR3 nucleotide sequence: TGTGCCAGTAGGGGAAACAGGCCGAACACCGGGGAGCTGTTTTTT. The chain is built from TRBV19 and TRBJ2-2; a weak D match, TRBD1 (5 bases). CDR1 and CDR2 (germline): LNHDA, SQIVND (reference sequence). This CDR3 contains 15 residues. Trimming shortened V by 6 bases and J by 0 bases, and 11 bases separated the two germline ends.

The chain has TRBV2 and TRBJ1-3; perhaps TRBD1 as D (5 bases). V dropped 6 bases and J dropped 0 bases, with 9 bases sitting between them. The germline gives CDR1 SNHLY, CDR2 FYNNEI. This CDR3 region has 14 residues. For the CDR3, the DNA is TGTGCCAGCAGGAAAGACAGCTCTGGAAACACCATATATTTT. Residues: CASRKDSSGNTIYF.

The rearrangement joins TRBV6-5 to TRBJ1-2, with 7 bases lining up with TRBD1. The CDR3 totals 13 residues. The junction had 3 bases not matched to a gene; V was cut back by 6 bases and J by 2 bases. In germline, CDR1 is MNHEY, CDR2 SVGAGI. The CDR3 region has the DNA TGTGCCAGCAGCCGACAGGGAAACTATGGCTACACCTTC. It is translated as CASSRQGNYGYTF.

The sample holds a few counts of this clone. This chain links TRBV7-9 with TRBJ1-3; TRBD1 might be the D (5 bases). The CDR3 contains 13 residues. Per germline, CDR1 SEHNR and CDR2 FQNEAQ (reference sequence). The V and J ends lost 8 bases and 5 bases respectively, with 13 bases between them. DNA of the CDR3: TGTGCCAGCGTAGGGCAGGGCAGAAACACCATATATTTT. This encodes CASVGQGRNTIYF.

The V and J genes are TRBV24-1 and TRBJ1-2; a weak D match, TRBD1 (5 bases). Germline loops: CDR1 KGHDR, CDR2 SFDVKD. V gave up 4 bases and J gave up 4 bases, with 18 bases separating them. The CDR3 has 16 amino acids. Here the CDR3 reads CATSDTPGPKFYGYTF. CDR3 nucleotides: TGTGCCACCAGTGACACACCGGGACCGAAATTCTATGGCTACACCTTC.

The V gene is TRBV28, the J gene TRBJ1-6; D unclear. The CDR3 runs to 16 residues. Between the trimmed V and J ends, which lost 3 bases and 0 bases, there was a span of 9 bases. The germline CDR1 and CDR2 sequences are MDHEN and SYDVKM. The CDR3 sequence: CASSFRTSSYNSPLHF. CDR3 coding DNA: TGTGCCAGCAGTTTCAGGACGAGCTCCTATAATTCACCCCTCCACTTT.

The chain is built from TRBV5-1 and TRBJ2-1; TRBD1 or TRBD2 may be the D gene (5 bases each). Germline CDR1 is SGHRS and CDR2 is YFSETQ. The CDR3 runs to 13 residues. V was trimmed by 4 bases and J by 9 bases, leaving 14 bases between them. In DNA form, the CDR3 reads TGCGCCAGCAGCCCGTCGGGGACGCGTGAGCAGTTCTTC. Amino acids: CASSPSGTREQFF.

The rearrangement links TRBV6-4 to TRBJ2-5, with 12 nucleotides matching TRBD2. CDR1 is MRHNA and CDR2 is SNTAGT in the germline V gene. V shed 5 bases and J 5 bases; nucleotides not matched to a gene: 6. The CDR3 is 15 amino acids. The CDR3: CASSLLAGGRETQYF. The CDR3 DNA follows: TGTGCCAGCAGTTTGCTAGCGGGGGGGCGGGAGACCCAGTACTTC.

The rearrangement joins TRBV19 to TRBJ1-2, with 8 bases lining up with TRBD1. This CDR3 is 14 amino acids long. CDR1 is LNHDA and CDR2 is SQIVND in the germline V gene (reference sequence). Trimming cost V 4 bases and J 8 bases; bases outside gene matches: 9. CDR3 nucleotides: TGTGCCAGTAGTAATGACAGGGGAAACAGCGGCTACACCTTC. Translation gives CASSNDRGNSGYTF.

This clone came up a few times. The V call is TRBV24-1, the J call TRBJ2-1, with 7 positions matching TRBD1. The length of the CDR3 is 14 residues. The J segment lost 8 bases and the V segment lost 2 bases, leaving 5 bases of the junction unmatched. The germline CDR1 and CDR2 sequences are KGHDR and SFDVKD. CDR3 protein: CATSDSDRTHEQFF. The DNA for the CDR3 is TGTGCCACCAGTGATTCGGACAGGACCCATGAGCAGTTCTTC.

V and J are TRBV2 and TRBJ2-7; possible D gene TRBD1, 6 bases. The ends were cut back, 6 bases at V and 4 bases at J, with 13 bases in the middle. Germline V gene data show CDR1 as SNHLY and CDR2 as FYNNEI. The CDR3 length is 13 residues. CDR3 bases: TGTGCCAGCAGATACAGGGAACAATACGAGCAGTACGTC. Its protein is CASRYREQYEQYV.

This clone has a handful of counts. J is TRBJ2-2 and V is TRBV2; D might be TRBD2 (5 bases). From germline, CDR1 is SNHLY and CDR2 FYNNEI. Trimming left V 4 bases short and J 0 bases short, with 6 bases between. The CDR3 has 14 amino acids. CDR3 sequence reads: CASSVGANTGELFF. In DNA, the CDR3 is TGTGCCAGCAGTGTCGGGGCGAACACCGGGGAGCTGTTTTTT.

This chain connects TRBV3-1 (or the pseudogene TRBV3-2) to TRBJ2-1; D is unclear. The germline CDR1 and CDR2 sequences are LGHDT and YNNKEL (reference sequence). Trimming left V 0 bases short and J 4 bases short, with 4 bases between. The CDR3 is 13 amino acids. The CDR3, as DNA: TGTGCCAGCAGCCAAGATCGATACAATGAGCAGTTCTTC. This codes for CASSQDRYNEQFF.

J is TRBJ2-3 and V is TRBV12-5; D unresolved. V lost 5 bases and J 2 bases, leaving 23 bases between the germline ends. The CDR3 sequence is 18 residues long. The germline gives CDR1 LGHNT, CDR2 FRNRAP. The CDR3 nucleotides are TGTGCTAGTGGTACTACCCCGGACGGAAGGAAGGACACAGATACGCAGTATTTT. Translation: CASGTTPDGRKDTDTQYF.

The chain joins TRBV24-1 to TRBJ1-1; D is unresolved. The CDR3 extends over 14 amino acids. CDR1 and CDR2 (germline): KGHDR, SFDVKD. Trimming took off 6 bases at V and 4 bases at J, with 14 bases between the two ends. The chain's CDR3 is CATSKGEGGTEAFF. CDR3 nucleotide sequence: TGTGCCACCAGTAAGGGTGAGGGTGGCACTGAAGCTTTCTTT.

This clone was seen a few times. V usage is TRBV19 and J usage is TRBJ2-1; 9 bases map to TRBD2. There are 17 residues in the CDR3. The germline gives CDR1 LNHDA, CDR2 SQIVND (reference sequence). With V trimmed by 1 base and J by 8 bases, 12 bases remained unmatched. The CDR3 DNA reads as TGTGCCAGTAGTATAGCTTTAGCGGGAGCATCTGGCGATGAGCAGTTCTTC. Translating it yields CASSIALAGASGDEQFF.

The chain has TRBV13 and TRBJ2-7; 7 bases are a match to TRBD1. CDR1 and CDR2 (germline): PRHDT, FYEKMQ (reference sequence). The CDR3 has 15 amino acids. V shed 0 bases, J shed 4 bases, and the junction held 6 bases outside the gene matches. In nucleotides, the CDR3 is TGTGCCAGCAGCTTAGGGACAGGGAATCGGTACGAGCAGTACGTC. It is translated as CASSLGTGNRYEQYV.

The V and J genes are TRBV7-8 and TRBJ1-5; TRBD1 might be the D (5 bases). Germline CDR1 is SGHVS and CDR2 is FQNEAQ. This CDR3 is built from 16 residues. V was clipped by 5 bases and J by 0 bases, with 14 bases between them. CDR3 coding DNA: TGTGCCAGCAGCACGGGACCGAGAAATAGCAATCAGCCCCAGCATTTT. As protein: CASSTGPRNSNQPQHF. The full variable domain, its missing parts supplied by reference TRBV7-8 and TRBJ1-5, is GAGVSQSPRYKVAKRGQDVALRCDPISGHVSLFWYQQALGQGPEFLTYFQNEAQLDKSGLPSDRFFAERPEGSVSTLKIQRTQQEDSAVYLCASSTGPRNSNQPQHFGDGTRLSIL.

This clone was seen only once. J is TRBJ2-2 and V is TRBV9; D may match TRBD1 or TRBD2 (5 bases each). The CDR3 length is 15 residues. Germline lookup yields CDR1 SGDLS and CDR2 YYNGEE. The germline V and J ends were trimmed by 3 bases and 0 bases, with 9 bases remaining between them. The CDR3 here is CASSAGPANTGELFF. The CDR3 nucleotides are TGTGCCAGCAGCGCGGGACCCGCGAACACCGGGGAGCTGTTTTTT.